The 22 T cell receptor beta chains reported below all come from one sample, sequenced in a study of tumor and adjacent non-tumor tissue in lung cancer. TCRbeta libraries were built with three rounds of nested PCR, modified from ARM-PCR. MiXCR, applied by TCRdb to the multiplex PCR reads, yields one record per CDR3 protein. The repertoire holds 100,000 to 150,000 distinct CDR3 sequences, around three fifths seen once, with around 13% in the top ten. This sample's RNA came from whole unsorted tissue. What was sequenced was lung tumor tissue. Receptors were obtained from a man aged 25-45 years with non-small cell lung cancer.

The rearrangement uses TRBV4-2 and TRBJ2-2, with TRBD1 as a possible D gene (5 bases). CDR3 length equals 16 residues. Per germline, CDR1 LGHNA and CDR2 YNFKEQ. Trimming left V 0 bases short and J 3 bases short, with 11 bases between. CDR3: CASSQEQAGDTGELFF. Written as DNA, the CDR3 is TGTGCCAGCAGCCAAGAACAGGCCGGTGACACCGGGGAGCTGTTTTTT.

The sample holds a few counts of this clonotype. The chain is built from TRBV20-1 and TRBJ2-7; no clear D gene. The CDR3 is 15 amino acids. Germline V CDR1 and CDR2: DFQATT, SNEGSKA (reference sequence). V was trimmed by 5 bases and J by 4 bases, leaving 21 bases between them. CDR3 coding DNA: TGCAGTGCTTCCGCATCGACGGGCAGCACTTACGAGCAGTACTTC. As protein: CSASASTGSTYEQYF.

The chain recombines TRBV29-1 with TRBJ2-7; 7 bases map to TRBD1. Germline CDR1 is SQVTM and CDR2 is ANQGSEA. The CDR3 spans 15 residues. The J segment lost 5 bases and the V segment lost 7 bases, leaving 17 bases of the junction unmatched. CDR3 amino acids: CSALESGAGGHEQYF. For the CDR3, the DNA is TGCAGCGCCTTAGAGTCCGGGGCAGGGGGTCACGAGCAGTACTTC.

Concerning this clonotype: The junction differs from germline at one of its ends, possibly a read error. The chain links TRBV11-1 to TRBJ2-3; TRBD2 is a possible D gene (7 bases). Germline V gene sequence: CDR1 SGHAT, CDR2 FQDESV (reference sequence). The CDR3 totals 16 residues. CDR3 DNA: TGTGCCAGTAGCTCCCCAGATCGGGGGGACACAGATACGCACTATTTT. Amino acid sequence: CASSSPDRGDTDTHYF.

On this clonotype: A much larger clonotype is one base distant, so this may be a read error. CDR3 in amino acids: CSVVAIIDTQYF. Here the CDR3 DNA reads TGCAGCGTTGTTGCGATAATAGATACGCAGTATTTT. The rearrangement uses TRBV29-1 and TRBJ2-3; D is ambiguous. This CDR3 is built from 12 residues. Germline CDR1 and CDR2: SQVTM and ANQGSEA. V lost 4 bases to trimming and J lost 5 bases, with 10 bases between them.

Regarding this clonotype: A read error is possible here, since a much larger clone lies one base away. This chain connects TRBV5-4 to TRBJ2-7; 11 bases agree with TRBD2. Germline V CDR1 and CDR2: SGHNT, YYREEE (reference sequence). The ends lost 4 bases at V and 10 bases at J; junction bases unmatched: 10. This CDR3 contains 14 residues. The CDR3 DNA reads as TGTGCCAGCAGCGAGGGACTAGCGGACGGCGACCAGTACTTC. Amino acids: CASSEGLADGDQYF.

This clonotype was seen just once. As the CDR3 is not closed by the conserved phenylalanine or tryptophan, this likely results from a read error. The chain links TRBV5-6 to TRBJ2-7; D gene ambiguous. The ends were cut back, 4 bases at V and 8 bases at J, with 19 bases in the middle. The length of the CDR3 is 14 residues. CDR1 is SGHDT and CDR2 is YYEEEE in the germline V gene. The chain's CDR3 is CASSLLERVGKQYC. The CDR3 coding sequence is TGTGCCAGCAGCCTATTGGAGCGAGTAGGCAAGCAGTACTGC.

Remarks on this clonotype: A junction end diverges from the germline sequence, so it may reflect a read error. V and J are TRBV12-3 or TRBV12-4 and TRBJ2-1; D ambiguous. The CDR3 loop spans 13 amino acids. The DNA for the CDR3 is TGTCCCAGCAGTTTTAGTATGATAAATGAGCAGTTCTTC. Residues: CPSSFSMINEQFF.

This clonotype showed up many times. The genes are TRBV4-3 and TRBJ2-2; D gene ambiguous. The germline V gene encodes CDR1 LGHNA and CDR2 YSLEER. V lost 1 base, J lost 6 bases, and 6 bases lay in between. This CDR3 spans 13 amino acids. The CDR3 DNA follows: TGCGCCAGCAGCCAAGGTCGGCCCGGGGAGCTGTTTTTT. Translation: CASSQGRPGELFF.

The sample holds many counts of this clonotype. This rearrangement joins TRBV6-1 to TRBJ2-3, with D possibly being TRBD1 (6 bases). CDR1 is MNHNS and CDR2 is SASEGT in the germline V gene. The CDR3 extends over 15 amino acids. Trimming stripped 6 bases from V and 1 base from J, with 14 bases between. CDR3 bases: TGTGCCAGCAGCGGACTCGAGGGGGGCACAGATACGCAGTATTTT. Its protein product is CASSGLEGGTDTQYF.

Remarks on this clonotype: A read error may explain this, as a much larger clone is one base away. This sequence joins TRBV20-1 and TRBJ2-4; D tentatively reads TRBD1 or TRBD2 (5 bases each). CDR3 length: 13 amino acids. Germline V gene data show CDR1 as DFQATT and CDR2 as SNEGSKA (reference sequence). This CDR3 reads CSGGVRAKIIQYF. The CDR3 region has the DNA TGCAGTGGAGGGGTGCGAGCCAAAATCATTCAGTACTTC.

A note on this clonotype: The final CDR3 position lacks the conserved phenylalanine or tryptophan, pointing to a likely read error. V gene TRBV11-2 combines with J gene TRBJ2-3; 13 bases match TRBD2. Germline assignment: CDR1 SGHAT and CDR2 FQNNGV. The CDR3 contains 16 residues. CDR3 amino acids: CASILGTSGVRDTQYL. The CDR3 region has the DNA TGTGCCAGCATCTTAGGGACTAGCGGGGTGAGAGATACGCAGTATTTG.

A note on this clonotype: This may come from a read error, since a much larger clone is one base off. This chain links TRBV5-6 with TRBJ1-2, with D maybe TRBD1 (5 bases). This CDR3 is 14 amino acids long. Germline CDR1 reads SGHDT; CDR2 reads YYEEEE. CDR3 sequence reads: CASNLGGVRSGYTF. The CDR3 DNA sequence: TGTGCCAGCAACTTGGGGGGGGTCCGGTCCGGCTACACCTTC.

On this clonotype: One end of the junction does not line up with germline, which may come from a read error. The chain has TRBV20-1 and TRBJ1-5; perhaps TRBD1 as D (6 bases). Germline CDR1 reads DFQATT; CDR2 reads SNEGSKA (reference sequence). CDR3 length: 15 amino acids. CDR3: CNARGGTGFNQPQHF. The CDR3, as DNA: TGCAATGCTAGAGGGGGGACGGGGTTTAATCAGCCCCAGCATTTT.

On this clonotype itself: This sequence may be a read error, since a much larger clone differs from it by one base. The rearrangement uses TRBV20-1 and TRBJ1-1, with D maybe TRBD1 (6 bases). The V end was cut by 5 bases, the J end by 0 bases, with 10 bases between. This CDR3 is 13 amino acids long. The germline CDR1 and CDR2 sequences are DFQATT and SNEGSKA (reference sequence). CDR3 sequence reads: CSAAYRVNTEAFF. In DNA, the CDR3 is TGCAGTGCTGCGTACAGGGTGAACACTGAAGCTTTCTTT.

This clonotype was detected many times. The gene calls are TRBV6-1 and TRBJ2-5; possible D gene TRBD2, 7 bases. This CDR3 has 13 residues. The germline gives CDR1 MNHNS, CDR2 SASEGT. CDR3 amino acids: CGIGRGGRETQYF. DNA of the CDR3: TGTGGGATTGGGAGGGGGGGCCGCGAGACCCAGTACTTC.

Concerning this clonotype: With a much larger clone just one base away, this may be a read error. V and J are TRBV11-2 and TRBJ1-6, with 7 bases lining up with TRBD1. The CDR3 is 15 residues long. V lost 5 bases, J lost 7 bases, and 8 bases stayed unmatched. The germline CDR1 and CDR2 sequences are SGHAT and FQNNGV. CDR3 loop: CASSAIGTENSPLHF. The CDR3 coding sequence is TGTGCCAGCAGCGCAATCGGGACAGAGAATTCACCCCTCCACTTT. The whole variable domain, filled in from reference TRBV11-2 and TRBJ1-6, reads EAGVAQSPRYKIIEKRQSVAFWCNPISGHATLYWYQQILGQGPKLLIQFQNNGVVDDSQLPKDRFSAERLKGVDSTLKIQPAKLEDSAVYLCASSAIGTENSPLHFGNGTRLTVT.

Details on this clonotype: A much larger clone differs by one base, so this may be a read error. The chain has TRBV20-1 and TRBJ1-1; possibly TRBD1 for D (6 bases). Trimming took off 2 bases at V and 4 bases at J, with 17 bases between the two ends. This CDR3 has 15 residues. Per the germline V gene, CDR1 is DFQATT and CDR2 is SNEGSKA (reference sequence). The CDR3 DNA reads TGCAGTGCTAGATCTCTTCCAGGGGAGATCACTGAAGCTTTCTTT. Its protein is CSARSLPGEITEAFF.

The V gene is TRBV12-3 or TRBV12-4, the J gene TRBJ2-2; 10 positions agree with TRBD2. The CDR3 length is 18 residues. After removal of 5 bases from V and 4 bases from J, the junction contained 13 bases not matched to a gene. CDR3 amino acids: CASSRQIPLAGSTGELFF. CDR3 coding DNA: TGTGCCAGCAGTCGTCAAATCCCACTAGCGGGGAGCACCGGGGAGCTGTTTTTT.

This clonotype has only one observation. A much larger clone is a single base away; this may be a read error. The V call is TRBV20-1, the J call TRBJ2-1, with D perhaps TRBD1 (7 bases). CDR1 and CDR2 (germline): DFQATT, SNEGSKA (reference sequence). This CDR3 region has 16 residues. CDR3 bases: TGCAGTCCTAGAATCCAGGGGGGAGCGGTATACAATGAGCAGTTCTTC. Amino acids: CSPRIQGGAVYNEQFF.

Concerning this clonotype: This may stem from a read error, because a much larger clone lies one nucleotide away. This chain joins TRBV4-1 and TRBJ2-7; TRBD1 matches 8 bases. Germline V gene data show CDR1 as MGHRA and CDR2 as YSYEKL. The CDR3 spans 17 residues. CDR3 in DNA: TGCGCCAACAGCCAAGAAGGGCCTGGACAGGGCTCCTACGAGCAGTACTTC. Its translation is CANSQEGPGQGSYEQYF.

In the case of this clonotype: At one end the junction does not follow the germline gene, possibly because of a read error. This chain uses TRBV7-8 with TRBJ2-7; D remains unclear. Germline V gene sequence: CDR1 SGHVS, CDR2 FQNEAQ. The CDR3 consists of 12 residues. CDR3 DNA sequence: TGTGCCAGCAGGCCCAACCTCTACGAGGAGTACTTC. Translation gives CASRPNLYEEYF.